A selection of T cell receptor beta chains follows, all from one sample in a study of cytomegalovirus exposure and HLA in healthy donors. Sequencing used immunoSEQ multiplex PCR; TCRdb keeps in-frame clones, though not all of them. The sample includes 150,000 to 170,000 clones, about 80% of them seen just once. The sequencing sample was made of PBMCs. The receptor set was obtained from a man between 25 and 39 years old in good health and CMV-seropositive. The CDR3 runs from the conserved cysteine through the conserved F or W. The order of the fields is D gene, clone size, V gene, J gene, CDR3 DNA, CDR3 protein. The D gene is left open where the match is weak. The size of a clone is reported for some rows only, either as once, few or many, or as a class for expanded clones.

D: .; size: .; V: TRBV7-8; J: TRBJ1-1; DNA: TGTGCCAGCAGCTTAGACCCAGGGTTGGGCACTGAAGCTTTCTTT; CDR3: CASSLDPGLGTEAFF
D: TRBD1; size: .; V: TRBV6-1; J: TRBJ1-2; DNA: TGTGCCAGCAGTCAACAGGGGGGCGCTGGCTACACCTTC; CDR3: CASSQQGGAGYTF
D: .; size: few; V: TRBV7-2; J: TRBJ1-1; DNA: TGTGCCAGTACTCGTACAGGGAGAGGCTCTGAAGCTTTCTTT; CDR3: CASTRTGRGSEAFF
D: .; size: .; V: TRBV10-3; J: TRBJ1-4; DNA: TGTGCCATCAGTGAGGGACCTAGACAGTCTAATGAAAAACTGTTTTTT; CDR3: CAISEGPRQSNEKLFF
D: .; size: .; V: TRBV7-9; J: TRBJ1-6; DNA: TGTGCCAGCAGCTTAGCCGGAGTTAATTCACCCCTCCACTTT; CDR3: CASSLAGVNSPLHF
D: TRBD1; size: .; V: TRBV7-9; J: TRBJ2-2; DNA: TGTGCCAGCAGCTTAAGGGACAGGAACACCGGGGAGCTGTTTTTT; CDR3: CASSLRDRNTGELFF
D: TRBD1; size: .; V: TRBV5-1; J: TRBJ2-2; DNA: TGCGCCAGCAGCAAGGGACAGCTCACCGGGGAGCTGTTTTTT; CDR3: CASSKGQLTGELFF
D: TRBD2; size: .; V: TRBV5-4; J: TRBJ2-7; DNA: TGTGCCAGCAGCTTGGCCGGGACTAGTAATGACGAGCAGTACTTC; CDR3: CASSLAGTSNDEQYF
D: .; size: .; V: TRBV28; J: TRBJ2-7; DNA: TGTGCCAGCAGTCTAACAAGAGGGGGTATGGACGAGCAGTACTTC; CDR3: CASSLTRGGMDEQYF
D: .; size: few; V: TRBV5-4; J: TRBJ1-6; DNA: TGTGCCAGCAGCCGGGGTTACAATTCACCCCTCCACTTT; CDR3: CASSRGYNSPLHF
D: .; size: .; V: TRBV25-1; J: TRBJ1-1; DNA: TGTGCCAGCAGCAAGGGACACCCGAACACTGAAGCTTTCTTT; CDR3: CASSKGHPNTEAFF
D: .; size: .; V: TRBV12-2; J: TRBJ2-1; DNA: TGTGCAAGTCGCTTAGAGCGTTTGGTCCTACCACCAGTCAATGAGCAGTTCTTC; CDR3: CASRLERLVLPPVNEQFF